The 27 T cell receptor beta chains in this list originate from one sample, sequenced in a study of blood T cells in healthy people across ages. Alongside a J-beta primer mix, a sample-barcoded 5' primer served in a second PCR lasting about 7 to 11 cycles. TCRdb passed the 5' RACE reads through MiXCR, listing each CDR3 protein once. The profile shows fewer than 1 million distinct CDR3 sequences, more than 40% of them singletons. Sequencing used blood. The receptors originated from a man in his sixties in good health.

The V gene is TRBV29-1, the J gene TRBJ2-5; D gene unclear. This CDR3 spans 12 amino acids. V lost 3 bases and J lost 0, with 5 bases in between. Germline CDR1 and CDR2: SQVTM and ANQGSEA. The CDR3 DNA follows: TGCAGCGTTGAGTGGAACCAAGAGACCCAGTACTTC. This codes for CSVEWNQETQYF.

The V call is TRBV7-2, the J call TRBJ1-2, with D perhaps TRBD1 (6 bases). V gave up 2 bases and J gave up 8 bases, with 15 bases separating them. Germline V gene sequence: CDR1 SGHTA, CDR2 FQGNSA. This CDR3 comprises 14 residues. In nucleotides, the CDR3 is TGTGCCAGCAGCTTAAGACAGGACCTATGGGGCTACACCTTC. Amino acid sequence: CASSLRQDLWGYTF.

This clonotype appeared a single time. The V and J genes are TRBV18 and TRBJ1-1; D not resolved. In germline, CDR1 is KGHSH, CDR2 LQKENI. The CDR3 extends over 17 amino acids. V lost 1 base and J 5 bases, leaving 20 bases between the germline ends. The CDR3 sequence is CASSPLFGQAGRTEAFF. The CDR3 coding sequence is TGTGCCAGCTCACCACTTTTCGGCCAGGCGGGTAGGACTGAAGCTTTCTTT.

V and J are TRBV25-1 and TRBJ2-3; TRBD2 is a possible D gene (5 bases). Germline CDR1 reads MGHDK; CDR2 reads SYGVNS. The CDR3 is 15 residues long. Trimming removed 2 bases at V and 6 bases at J, with 15 bases between. CDR3: CASSEGFGVRDTQYF. The CDR3 DNA is TGTGCCAGCAGTGAAGGGTTCGGGGTAAGGGATACGCAGTATTTT.

J is TRBJ2-5 and V is TRBV20-1; 12 nucleotides agree with TRBD2. Losses at the gene ends were 1 base for V and 2 bases for J; bases not matched to a gene: 5. This CDR3 is 16 amino acids long. Looked up from germline, CDR1 is DFQATT and CDR2 is SNEGSKA (reference sequence). The CDR3 loop is CSARGVGLAGQETQYF. CDR3 bases: TGCAGTGCTAGAGGGGTCGGACTAGCGGGGCAAGAGACCCAGTACTTC.

This clonotype was observed at least ten times. The chain employs TRBV24-1 and TRBJ2-3, with D uncertain. Germline V gives CDR1 KGHDR, CDR2 SFDVKD. The V gene lost 6 bases and the J gene lost 1 base, with 10 bases spanning the gap. The CDR3 loop spans 14 amino acids. CDR3 bases: TGTGCCACCAGTTTCGGTGCCGGCACAGATACGCAGTATTTT. Translation gives CATSFGAGTDTQYF.

This chain links TRBV5-6 with TRBJ1-6; a possible D gene is TRBD1 (5 bases). The CDR3 sequence is 16 residues long. The germline V and J ends were trimmed by 1 base and 4 bases, with 12 bases remaining between them. Germline loops: CDR1 SGHDT, CDR2 YYEEEE. The CDR3 sequence is CASSLIGARYNSPLHF. The CDR3 DNA follows: TGTGCCAGCAGCTTGATCGGGGCACGTTATAATTCACCCCTCCACTTT.

The V call is TRBV20-1, the J call TRBJ1-1; D not certain. Germline V gene lookup returns CDR1 DFQATT and CDR2 SNEGSKA (reference sequence). Trimming shortened V by 5 bases and J by 6 bases, and 13 bases separated the two germline ends. The CDR3 has 12 residues. The CDR3 sequence is CSAGVGVAEAFF. In DNA, the CDR3 is TGCAGTGCTGGCGTCGGTGTAGCTGAAGCTTTCTTT.

V is TRBV3-1 and J is TRBJ2-4; D gene unclear. The DNA end is a closer match to TRBJ2-7, so the J assignment may be wrong. CDR3 size: 16 residues. CDR1 LGHDT and CDR2 YNNKEL come from the germline V gene (reference sequence). CDR3 protein: CASSQDSSARIHEQYF. As DNA, the CDR3 is TGTGCCAGCAGCCAAGATTCCAGCGCACGGATCCACGAGCAGTACTTC.

The chain links TRBV10-3 to TRBJ2-1; a possible D gene is TRBD1 (6 bases). Per the germline V gene, CDR1 is ENHRY and CDR2 is SYGVKD. Trimming pared 2 bases from V and 5 bases from J, leaving 13 bases between. The CDR3 contains 15 residues. The CDR3 loop reads CAISELGQSHNEQFF. CDR3 DNA sequence: TGTGCCATCAGTGAGCTTGGACAGAGCCACAATGAGCAGTTCTTC.

In this sample, this clonotype turned up a few times. The chain recombines TRBV20-1 with TRBJ2-7; perhaps D is TRBD1 or TRBD2 (6 bases each). The V gene's germline CDR1 is DFQATT and CDR2 SNEGSKA (reference sequence). The CDR3 has 12 amino acids. Trimming left V 7 bases short and J 3 bases short, with 13 bases between. DNA of the CDR3: TGCAGTGGTGGGAGGACAGTCTACGAGCAGTACTTC. Translating it yields CSGGRTVYEQYF.

The table lists this clonotype with a few counts. The gene calls are TRBV4-1 and TRBJ1-6; 7 bases match TRBD1. Germline loops: CDR1 MGHRA, CDR2 YSYEKL. The CDR3 has 17 residues. The trim removed 1 base at V and 0 bases at J, leaving 3 bases unmatched. The DNA of the CDR3 is TGCGCCAGCAGCCAAGGGGCAGGGGGCTCCTATAATTCACCCCTCCACTTT. Its translation: CASSQGAGGSYNSPLHF.

This clonotype was observed a handful of times. The chain links TRBV28 to TRBJ2-7; 8 bases align to TRBD1. The CDR3 contains 15 residues. Per the germline V gene, CDR1 is MDHEN and CDR2 is SYDVKM. V dropped 6 bases and J dropped 2; count of bases not matched to a gene: 9. The CDR3 loop reads CASSTAGGAPYEQYF. CDR3 sequence (DNA): TGTGCCAGCAGCACCGCAGGGGGCGCTCCCTACGAGCAGTACTTC.

Note on this clonotype: Its ends do not fully match the called genes, so a read error is possible. The J gene is TRBJ2-7, the V gene TRBV4-1; 8 positions agree with TRBD2. The CDR3 has 16 residues. In germline, CDR1 is MGHRA, CDR2 YSYEKL. The CDR3 sequence: CAGSQEGTSGSYEQYF. CDR3 nucleotide sequence: TGCGCCGGCAGCCAAGAAGGGACTAGTGGCTCCTACGAGCAGTACTTC.

This clonotype has just a few counts. The chain carries TRBV4-3 and TRBJ2-1; D not resolved. The CDR3 sequence is 13 residues long. Germline V gene sequence: CDR1 LGHNA, CDR2 YSLEER. The V end was cut by 0 bases, the J end by 5 bases, with 5 bases between. CDR3 DNA: TGCGCCAGCAGCCAAGAAAGAGACAATGAGCAGTTCTTC. Protein: CASSQERDNEQFF.

The chain carries TRBV20-1 and TRBJ1-1, with D perhaps matching TRBD1 (6 bases). Trimming removed 6 bases from V and 1 base from J, with 12 bases in between. Germline V gene lookup returns CDR1 DFQATT and CDR2 SNEGSKA (reference sequence). The CDR3 length is 13 residues. CDR3 sequence: CSALRTANTEAFF. The CDR3 nucleotides read TGCAGTGCCCTTAGGACAGCGAACACTGAAGCTTTCTTT.

This clonotype was seen only a few times. The CDR3 coding sequence is TGTGCCAGCAGTGCTGACGGGACAGAGCAGTTCTTC. Translation: CASSADGTEQFF. The rearrangement links TRBV12-3 or TRBV12-4 to TRBJ2-1; D is possibly TRBD1 (6 bases). The CDR3 is 12 amino acids. The ends were cut back, 5 bases at V and 10 bases at J, with 12 bases in the middle.

This clonotype has a handful of counts. The J gene is TRBJ2-5, the V gene TRBV7-2; possibly TRBD1 for D (6 bases). V was cut by 6 bases and J by 5 bases, with 13 bases left in between. From germline, CDR1 is SGHTA and CDR2 FQGNSA. This CDR3 has 13 amino acids. The CDR3 is CASRNRVRETQYF. For the CDR3, the DNA is TGTGCCAGCAGAAACAGGGTCCGGGAGACCCAGTACTTC.

The CDR3 sequence is CAIRGKDNYGYTF. The CDR3 nucleotides are TGTGCCATCAGAGGCAAAGATAACTATGGCTACACCTTC. The chain links TRBV10-3 to TRBJ1-2, with D unclear. The CDR3 has 13 amino acids. Trimming shortened V by 6 bases and J by 1 base, and 9 bases separated the two germline ends. Germline-derived CDR1 and CDR2 are ENHRY and SYGVKD.

This chain connects TRBV2 to TRBJ2-7, with 11 bases lining up with TRBD1. Germline loops: CDR1 SNHLY, CDR2 FYNNEI. This CDR3 region has 14 residues. The ends lost 11 bases at V and 2 bases at J; junction bases unmatched: 8. Written as DNA, the CDR3 is TGTGCCGGAACCTCGGGACAGGGGGCCTACGAGCAGTACTTC. Amino acid sequence: CAGTSGQGAYEQYF.

This clonotype was seen more than once but under ten times. The CDR3 nucleotides read TGTGCCAGCAGCAAAGACAGGGATTATGGCTACACCTTC. This codes for CASSKDRDYGYTF. This sequence joins TRBV6-2 or TRBV6-3 and TRBJ1-2, with 7 bases matching TRBD1. The CDR3 consists of 13 residues. The V segment lost 6 bases and the J segment 5 bases; nucleotides outside the gene matches: 6. CDR1 and CDR2 from the germline V gene are MNHEY and SVGEGT.

The rearrangement links TRBV18 to TRBJ2-7; TRBD2 matches at 7 bases. The CDR3 has 15 residues. Germline-derived CDR1 and CDR2 are KGHSH and LQKENI. V lost 2 bases, J lost 0 bases, and 4 bases stayed unmatched. CDR3 nucleotide sequence: TGTGCCAGCTCACCAGGGGGAGGGTTCTCCTACGAGCAGTACTTC. Translation gives CASSPGGGFSYEQYF.

This clonotype was seen more than once but under ten times. The chain carries TRBV20-1 and TRBJ1-2; D gene unclear. V was shortened by 4 bases and J by 4 bases, with 13 bases between the two germline ends. The CDR3 covers 13 residues. In germline, CDR1 is DFQATT, CDR2 SNEGSKA (reference sequence). Written as DNA, the CDR3 is TGCAGTGCTACCGGGGTCCGAAGCTATGGCTACACCTTC. It translates to CSATGVRSYGYTF.

The chain has TRBV3-1 and TRBJ1-2, with a weak D call TRBD1 (5 bases). The germline CDR1 and CDR2 sequences are LGHDT and YNNKEL (reference sequence). The CDR3 consists of 17 residues. The V gene lost 0 bases and the J gene lost 3 bases, with 17 bases spanning the gap. The CDR3 sequence is CASSQDRVAGSYYGYTF. CDR3 in DNA: TGTGCCAGCAGCCAAGATAGAGTGGCAGGGAGCTACTATGGCTACACCTTC.

Of note for this clonotype: The junction departs from the called germline gene at one end, perhaps through a read error. The chain links TRBV7-9 to TRBJ1-2; D not resolved. Germline assignment: CDR1 SEHNR and CDR2 FQNEAQ (reference sequence). CDR3 length equals 14 residues. The CDR3 sequence is CTSSLMAGGGGYTF. Written as DNA, the CDR3 is TGTACCAGCAGCTTAATGGCGGGAGGAGGTGGCTACACCTTC. The full variable domain, its missing parts supplied by reference TRBV7-9 and TRBJ1-2, is DTGVSQNPRHKITKRGQNVTFRCDPISEHNRLYWYRQTLGQGPEFLTYFQNEAQLEKSRLLSDRFSAERPKGSFSTLEIQRTEQGDSAMYLCTSSLMAGGGGYTFGSGTRLTVV.

The gene calls are TRBV6-1 and TRBJ2-1, with D possibly TRBD2 on 5 matching bases. CDR1 is MNHNS and CDR2 is SASEGT in the germline V gene. The CDR3 sequence is 15 residues long. V dropped 4 bases and J dropped 8 bases, with 18 bases sitting between them. This CDR3 is CASSAGQRVTYEQFF. Written as DNA, the CDR3 is TGTGCCAGCAGTGCGGGTCAGAGGGTAACCTATGAGCAGTTCTTC.

In this sample, this clonotype turned up a few times. The rearrangement links TRBV5-1 to TRBJ2-7; D is undetermined. The CDR3 loop spans 14 amino acids. CDR1 and CDR2 (germline): SGHRS, YFSETQ. V lost 4 bases and J 1 base, leaving 12 bases between the germline ends. This CDR3 reads CASSPATDSYEQYF. The CDR3 DNA reads as TGCGCCAGCAGCCCCGCGACCGATTCCTACGAGCAGTACTTC.